The 14 T cell receptor beta chains reported below all come from one sample, sequenced in a study of T cells in Graves' hyperthyroidism and ophthalmopathy. The CDR3 regions of TCR beta were amplified from RNA transcripts. Researchers ran a first-round RT-PCR on the TCR CDR3 using the HTBI primer set. TCRdb reprocessed the multiplex PCR reads with MiXCR, giving one entry per CDR3 protein. The table includes around 690,000 distinct CDR3 sequences, roughly 17% detected once. Material for sequencing was blood. The receptors were gathered from a man aged 45-65 years with Graves' hyperthyroidism.

V and J are TRBV20-1 and TRBJ2-5; 13 bases match TRBD2. This CDR3 is 14 amino acids long. Germline trimming cut 5 bases from V and 1 base from J; bases unmatched to any gene: 1. Germline values: CDR1 DFQATT, CDR2 SNEGSKA (reference sequence). CDR3 loop: CSAGTSGTQETQYF. DNA of the CDR3: TGCAGTGCTGGGACTAGCGGGACCCAAGAGACCCAGTACTTC.

This clonotype was seen ten or more times. The rearrangement joins TRBV7-8 to TRBJ2-7; TRBD1 or TRBD2 may be the D gene (6 bases each). This CDR3 comprises 15 residues. Germline V lookup: CDR1 SGHVS, CDR2 FQNEAQ. V dropped 1 base and J dropped 2 bases, with 12 bases sitting between them. CDR3 residues: CASSLGQGRTYEQYF. The CDR3 DNA sequence: TGTGCCAGCAGCTTAGGGCAGGGGAGGACCTACGAGCAGTACTTC.

In this sample, this clonotype turned up a few times. The chain uses TRBV7-8 and TRBJ1-1; D may be TRBD1 (5 bases). The CDR3 length is 12 residues. Germline assignment: CDR1 SGHVS and CDR2 FQNEAQ. The V end was cut by 3 bases, the J end by 8 bases, with 10 bases between. The CDR3 reads CASSFSEGEAFF. Written as DNA, the CDR3 is TGTGCCAGCAGCTTTTCCGAGGGGGAAGCTTTCTTT.

This clonotype showed up many times. The gene calls are TRBV28 and TRBJ2-1; D assignment may be TRBD1 or TRBD2 (5 bases each). In germline, CDR1 is MDHEN, CDR2 SYDVKM. The CDR3 length is 19 residues. V was cut by 4 bases and J by 0 bases, with 22 bases left in between. CDR3 amino acids: CASSSRGTGTVSSYNEQFF. The CDR3 region has the DNA TGTGCCAGCAGTTCTCGGGGCACCGGGACGGTTAGCTCCTACAATGAGCAGTTCTTC. The full variable domain, with the rest looked up from reference TRBV28 and TRBJ2-1, is DVKVTQSSRYLVKRTGEKVFLECVQDMDHENMFWYRQDPGLGLRLIYFSYDVKMKEKGDIPEGYSVSREKKERFSLILESASTNQTSMYLCASSSRGTGTVSSYNEQFFGPGTRLTVL.

This clonotype was seen many times. The genes are TRBV11-2 and TRBJ1-6, with TRBD1 as a possible D gene (5 bases). The ends were cut back, 6 bases at V and 9 bases at J, with 12 bases in the middle. Germline-derived CDR1 and CDR2 are SGHAT and FQNNGV. The CDR3 totals 13 residues. CDR3 region: CASSLGGGSPLHF. CDR3 coding DNA: TGTGCCAGCAGTCTGGGCGGGGGTTCACCCCTCCACTTT.

This clonotype was counted at least ten times. The rearrangement joins TRBV7-2 to TRBJ2-7, with 9 bases identical to TRBD2. Germline CDR1 is SGHTA and CDR2 is FQGNSA. V dropped 5 bases and J dropped 7; count of bases not matched to a gene: 15. This CDR3 region has 16 residues. This CDR3 is CASSPTLAGEGREQYF. In DNA form, the CDR3 reads TGTGCCAGCAGCCCGACCTTAGCGGGAGAGGGGAGGGAGCAGTACTTC.

There are many counts of this clonotype. The chain has TRBV20-1 and TRBJ2-5; 7 positions agree with TRBD1. Germline CDR1 and CDR2: DFQATT and SNEGSKA (reference sequence). The CDR3 has 12 residues. V gave up 5 bases and J gave up 2 bases; unmatched junction bases: 2. For the CDR3, the DNA is TGCAGTGCTGTCAGGGGGCAAGAGACCCAGTACTTC. This translates into CSAVRGQETQYF.

This clonotype has just a few counts. The rearrangement uses TRBV4-1 and TRBJ2-7; the D gene is possibly TRBD1 (6 bases). This CDR3 is built from 16 residues. In germline, CDR1 is MGHRA, CDR2 YSYEKL. V lost 3 bases and J 1 base, leaving 16 bases between the germline ends. The CDR3 reads CASSHSPRQESYEQYF. CDR3 nucleotides: TGCGCCAGCAGCCACTCCCCGCGACAGGAGTCCTACGAGCAGTACTTC.

This clonotype has ten or more counts. The gene calls are TRBV20-1 and TRBJ2-7; D might be TRBD2 (5 bases). The CDR3 totals 15 residues. The germline gives CDR1 DFQATT, CDR2 SNEGSKA (reference sequence). V was cut by 5 bases and J by 3 bases, with 20 bases left in between. CDR3 sequence: CSAVQLATGIYEQYF. Here the CDR3 DNA reads TGCAGTGCTGTCCAGCTTGCGACGGGGATCTACGAGCAGTACTTC.

The chain joins TRBV28 to TRBJ2-7, with D possibly being TRBD2 (5 bases). CDR3 length equals 16 residues. Germline CDR1 MDHEN, CDR2 SYDVKM. Trimming removed 1 base at V and 2 bases at J, with 15 bases between. CDR3 sequence reads: CASSLSQTTPTYEQYF. CDR3 nucleotide sequence: TGTGCCAGCAGTTTATCACAGACTACTCCTACCTACGAGCAGTACTTC.

The chain couples TRBV9 to TRBJ1-4; 8 positions agree with TRBD1. This CDR3 has 15 amino acids. Germline trimming cut 3 bases from V and 0 bases from J; bases unmatched to any gene: 1. Germline V gene data show CDR1 as SGDLS and CDR2 as YYNGEE. CDR3 nucleotide sequence: TGTGCCAGCAGCGAGACAGGGGCAACTAATGAAAAACTGTTTTTT. This translates into CASSETGATNEKLFF.

This clonotype was found many times. The rearrangement uses TRBV29-1 and TRBJ2-1; perhaps TRBD2 as D (5 bases). The germline V and J ends were trimmed by 3 bases and 0 bases, with 6 bases remaining between them. The CDR3 length is 13 residues. Germline CDR1 is SQVTM and CDR2 is ANQGSEA. The CDR3 loop reads CSVDGISYNEQFF. DNA for the CDR3: TGCAGCGTTGACGGGATCTCCTACAATGAGCAGTTCTTC.

The sample holds a few counts of this clonotype. The V call is TRBV11-1, the J call TRBJ2-2, with D tentatively TRBD2 (5 bases). Trimming pared 5 bases from V and 5 bases from J, leaving 12 bases between. CDR1 is SGHAT and CDR2 is FQDESV in the germline V gene (reference sequence). The CDR3 length is 14 residues. CDR3 sequence (DNA): TGTGCCAGCAGCCAAGCCGGGAATACCGGGGAGCTGTTTTTT. This encodes CASSQAGNTGELFF.

This clonotype was counted only a few times. The V call is TRBV20-1, the J call TRBJ2-3; 12 bases map to TRBD2. The germline CDR1 and CDR2 sequences are DFQATT and SNEGSKA (reference sequence). The CDR3 runs 19 residues. The junction had 14 bases not matched to a gene; V was cut back by 0 bases and J by 4 bases. The CDR3 loop is CSAREFLTSGRRGPDTQYF. CDR3 bases: TGCAGTGCTAGAGAATTTTTAACTAGCGGGAGGCGGGGTCCAGATACGCAGTATTTT.